The 5 T cell receptor beta chains below were found in one sample sequenced in a study of blood T cell repertoires in COVID-19. TCRdb keeps only in-frame clones here, not all; method: immunoSEQ multiplex PCR. The sample consists of 300,000 to 400,000 clones, approximately 86% of them appearing once. Sequencing input: PBMCs or T cells enriched from blood (not recorded which). These receptors originate from a woman in her forties with acute COVID-19.

The CDR3 is CSAGDLAAFF. CDR3 coding DNA: TGCAGTGCGGGGGACTTGGCAGCTTTCTTT. This chain joins TRBV20-1 and TRBJ1-1; a possible D gene is TRBD1 (5 bases). The CDR3 spans 10 residues. Germline CDR1 reads DFQATT; CDR2 reads SNEGSKA (reference sequence). With 6 bases removed from V and 10 bases from J, the gap between germline ends came to 12 bases.

The rearrangement uses TRBV5-4 and TRBJ2-1; perhaps TRBD1 as D (6 bases). V was pared by 0 bases and J by 12 bases, with 16 bases between. The CDR3 totals 14 residues. CDR1 is SGHNT and CDR2 is YYREEE in the germline V gene (reference sequence). This chain's CDR3 is CASSLEQGIKRQFF. CDR3 DNA sequence: TGTGCCAGCAGCTTGGAACAGGGAATCAAGAGGCAGTTCTTC.

This rearrangement joins TRBV19 to TRBJ2-1; 7 positions agree with TRBD2. The V gene's germline CDR1 is LNHDA and CDR2 SQIVND (reference sequence). V shed 5 bases and J 15 bases; nucleotides not matched to a gene: 10. This CDR3 is 12 amino acids long. The CDR3, as DNA: TGTGCCAGTAGTCCCAGTTTGGGGGGGTCGTTCTTC. Its translation is CASSPSLGGSFF.

The genes are TRBV7-9 and TRBJ2-3, with TRBD2 matching over 13 bases. Trimming cost V 1 base and J 3 bases; bases outside gene matches: 10. CDR1 is SEHNR, CDR2 FQNEAQ, per germline (reference sequence). The CDR3 loop spans 19 amino acids. CDR3 sequence reads: CASSLGTDSLAGGTDTQYF. In DNA, the CDR3 is TGTGCCAGCAGCTTAGGGACGGATTCACTAGCGGGGGGGACAGATACGCAGTATTTT.

This sequence joins TRBV14 and TRBJ2-6, with D uncertain. Trimming took 3 bases from V and 0 from J, leaving 3 bases between them. Germline V gene lookup returns CDR1 SGHDN and CDR2 FVKESK. The length of the CDR3 is 14 residues. The CDR3 coding sequence is TGTGCCAGCAGCCACAACTCTGGGGCCAACGTCCTGACTTTC. This encodes CASSHNSGANVLTF.